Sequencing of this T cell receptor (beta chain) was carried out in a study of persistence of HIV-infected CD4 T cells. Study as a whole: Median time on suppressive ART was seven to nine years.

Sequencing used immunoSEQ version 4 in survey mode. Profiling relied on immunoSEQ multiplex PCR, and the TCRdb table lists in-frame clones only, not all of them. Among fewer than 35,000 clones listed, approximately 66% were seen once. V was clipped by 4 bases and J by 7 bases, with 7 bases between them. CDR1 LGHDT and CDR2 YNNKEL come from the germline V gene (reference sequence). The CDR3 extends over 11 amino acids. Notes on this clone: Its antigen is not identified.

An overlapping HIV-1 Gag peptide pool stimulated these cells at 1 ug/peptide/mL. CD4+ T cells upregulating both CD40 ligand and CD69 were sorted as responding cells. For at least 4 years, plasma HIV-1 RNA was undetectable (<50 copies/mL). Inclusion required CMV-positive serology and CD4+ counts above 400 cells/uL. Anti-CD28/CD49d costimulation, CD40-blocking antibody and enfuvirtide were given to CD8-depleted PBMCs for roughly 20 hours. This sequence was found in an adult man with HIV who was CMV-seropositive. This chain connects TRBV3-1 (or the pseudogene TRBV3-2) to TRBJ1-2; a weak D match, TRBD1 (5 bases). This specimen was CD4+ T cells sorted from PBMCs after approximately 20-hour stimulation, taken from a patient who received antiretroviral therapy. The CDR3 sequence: CASSLGAGYTF. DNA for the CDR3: TGTGCCAGCAGCCTAGGGGCTGGCTACACCTTC.